This T cell receptor (beta chain) was sequenced during a study of blood T cell repertoires in COVID-19. About this clone itself: Because the CDR3's place on the DNA is in doubt, the DNA is left out and the CDR3 is given as listed by TCRdb.

Germline CDR1 is WNHNN and CDR2 is SYGVQD (reference sequence). 17 amino acids form the CDR3, both terminal residues included. Libraries were prepared by immunoSEQ multiplex PCR; TCRdb keeps only in-frame clonotypes and omits some of them. The table lists 140,000 or so clones, around three quarters of them singletons. The receptor's source is a man aged 50 to 60 with acute or convalescent COVID-19. The chain joins TRBV10-1 to TRBJ1-1. The sample consisted of peripheral blood. The CDR3 loop reads CASTGNLGTGGSTEAFF.